This TCR beta chain is from a study of blood T cell repertoires in COVID-19. Study-level information: Nucleic acid was either cDNA or gDNA, and it came from T cells, B-cell-depleted T cells, or PBMCs.

Germline V gene data show CDR1 as SGHNT and CDR2 as YYREEE (reference sequence). This CDR3 spans 13 amino acids. Trimming took 4 bases from V and 2 from J; bases not matched to a gene: 1. The authors' processing: Researchers report that nucleated cell counts were estimated from reference gene primer amplification. Some clones are missing from TCRdb's copy, which holds only in-frame ones; the method was immunoSEQ multiplex PCR. V, J and clone size were drawn from that table, and D and trimming were deduced from the DNA. The sample carries 120,000 or so clones, 79% recorded once. The rearrangement links TRBV5-4 to TRBJ2-7, with 9 bases aligning to TRBD2. The sequence derives from a man aged 35-49 years with active or convalescent COVID-19. The sample consisted of peripheral blood. CDR3 DNA sequence: TGTGCCAGCAGCGCGGGGGGGACCTACGAGCAGTACTTC. This sequence encodes CASSAGGTYEQYF.